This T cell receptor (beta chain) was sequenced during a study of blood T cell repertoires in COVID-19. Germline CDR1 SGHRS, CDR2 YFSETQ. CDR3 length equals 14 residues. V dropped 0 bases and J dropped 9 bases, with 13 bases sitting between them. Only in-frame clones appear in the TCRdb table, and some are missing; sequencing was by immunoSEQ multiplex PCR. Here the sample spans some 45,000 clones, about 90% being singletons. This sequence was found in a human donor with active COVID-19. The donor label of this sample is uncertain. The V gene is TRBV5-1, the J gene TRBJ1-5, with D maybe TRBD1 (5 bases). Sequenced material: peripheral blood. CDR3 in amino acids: CASSLEGGARPQHF. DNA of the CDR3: TGCGCCAGCAGCTTGGAGGGCGGGGCACGGCCCCAGCATTTT. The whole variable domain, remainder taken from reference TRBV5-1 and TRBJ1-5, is KAGVTQTPRYLIKTRGQQVTLSCSPISGHRSVSWYQQTPGQGLQFLFEYFSETQRNKGNFPGRFSGRQFSNSRSEMNVSTLELGDSALYLCASSLEGGARPQHFGDGTRLSIL.